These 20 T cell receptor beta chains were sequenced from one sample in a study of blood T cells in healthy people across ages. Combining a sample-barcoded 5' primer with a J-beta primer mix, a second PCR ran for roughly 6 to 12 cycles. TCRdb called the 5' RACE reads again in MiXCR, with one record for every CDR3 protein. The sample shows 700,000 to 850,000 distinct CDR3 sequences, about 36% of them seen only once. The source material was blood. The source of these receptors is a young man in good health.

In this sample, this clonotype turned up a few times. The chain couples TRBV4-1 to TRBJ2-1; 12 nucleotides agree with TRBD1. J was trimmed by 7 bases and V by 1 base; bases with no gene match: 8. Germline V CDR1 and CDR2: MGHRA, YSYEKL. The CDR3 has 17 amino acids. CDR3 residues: CASSQGGQGALDNEQFF. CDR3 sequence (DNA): TGCGCCAGCAGCCAAGGGGGACAGGGGGCGCTTGATAATGAGCAGTTCTTC.

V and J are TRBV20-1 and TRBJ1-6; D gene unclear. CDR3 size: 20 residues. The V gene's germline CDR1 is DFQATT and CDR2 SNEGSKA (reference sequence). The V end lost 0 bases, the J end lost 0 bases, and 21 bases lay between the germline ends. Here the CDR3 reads CSARDPRTAPFPSYNSPLHF. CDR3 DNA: TGCAGTGCTAGAGACCCACGGACGGCTCCCTTCCCCTCCTATAATTCACCCCTCCACTTT.

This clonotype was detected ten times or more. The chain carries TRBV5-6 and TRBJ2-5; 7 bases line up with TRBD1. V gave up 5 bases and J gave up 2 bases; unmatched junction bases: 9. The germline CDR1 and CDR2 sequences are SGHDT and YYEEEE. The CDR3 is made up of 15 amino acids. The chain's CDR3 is CASRATGIEQETQYF. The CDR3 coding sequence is TGTGCCAGCAGGGCGACAGGGATAGAACAAGAGACCCAGTACTTC. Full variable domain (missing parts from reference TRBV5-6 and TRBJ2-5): DAGVTQSPTHLIKTRGQQVTLRCSPKSGHDTVSWYQQALGQGPQFIFQYYEEEERQRGNFPDRFSGHQFPNYSSELNVNALLLGDSALYLCASRATGIEQETQYFGPGTRLLVL.

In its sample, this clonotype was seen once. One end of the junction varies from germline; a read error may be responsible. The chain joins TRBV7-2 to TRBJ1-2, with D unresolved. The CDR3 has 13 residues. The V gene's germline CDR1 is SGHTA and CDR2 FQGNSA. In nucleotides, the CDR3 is TGTGCCACCAGCCAAGGGAGTAACTATGGCTACACCTTC. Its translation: CATSQGSNYGYTF. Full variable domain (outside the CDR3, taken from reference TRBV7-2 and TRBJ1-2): GAGVSQSPSNKVTEKGKDVELRCDPISGHTALYWYRQSLGQGLEFLIYFQGNSAPDKSGLPSDRFSAERTGGSVSTLTIQRTQQEDSAVYLCATSQGSNYGYTFGSGTRLTVV.

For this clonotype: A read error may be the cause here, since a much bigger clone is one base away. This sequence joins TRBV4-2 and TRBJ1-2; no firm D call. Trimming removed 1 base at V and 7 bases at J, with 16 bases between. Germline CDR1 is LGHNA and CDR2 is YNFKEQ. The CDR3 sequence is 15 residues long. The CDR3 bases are TGTGCCAGCAGCCAAGTAACAGAGAACTACTGTGGCTACACCTTC. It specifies CASSQVTENYCGYTF.

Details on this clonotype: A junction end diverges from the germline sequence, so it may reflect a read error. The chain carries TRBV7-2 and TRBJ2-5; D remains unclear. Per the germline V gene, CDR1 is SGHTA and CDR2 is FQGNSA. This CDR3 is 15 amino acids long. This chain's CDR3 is CACSSPEPIQETQYF. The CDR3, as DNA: TGTGCCTGCAGCTCCCCGGAGCCCATCCAAGAGACCCAGTACTTC.

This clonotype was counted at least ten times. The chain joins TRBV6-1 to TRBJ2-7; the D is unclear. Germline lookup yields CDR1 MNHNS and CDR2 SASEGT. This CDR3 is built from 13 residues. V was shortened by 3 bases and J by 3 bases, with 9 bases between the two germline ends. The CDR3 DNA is TGTGCCAGCAGTGATGGCAGTGACTACGAGCAGTACTTC. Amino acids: CASSDGSDYEQYF.

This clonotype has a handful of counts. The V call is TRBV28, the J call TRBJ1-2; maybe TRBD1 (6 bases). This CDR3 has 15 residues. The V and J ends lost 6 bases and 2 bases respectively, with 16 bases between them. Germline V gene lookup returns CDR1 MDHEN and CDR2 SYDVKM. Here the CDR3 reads CASRGPGGPNYGYTF. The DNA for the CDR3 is TGTGCCAGCAGGGGCCCGGGGGGGCCGAACTATGGCTACACCTTC.

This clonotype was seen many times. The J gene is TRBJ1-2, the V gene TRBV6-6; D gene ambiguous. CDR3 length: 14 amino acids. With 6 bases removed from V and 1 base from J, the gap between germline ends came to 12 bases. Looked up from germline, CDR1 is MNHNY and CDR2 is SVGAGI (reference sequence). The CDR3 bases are TGTGCCAGCAGCCCATTGACCGTTAACTATGGCTACACCTTC. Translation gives CASSPLTVNYGYTF.

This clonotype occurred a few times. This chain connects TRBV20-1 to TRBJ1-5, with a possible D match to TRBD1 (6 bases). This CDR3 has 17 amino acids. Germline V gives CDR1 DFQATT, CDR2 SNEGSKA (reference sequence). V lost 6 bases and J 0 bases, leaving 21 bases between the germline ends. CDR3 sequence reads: CSASPTGAVYSNQPQHF. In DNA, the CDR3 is TGCAGTGCCTCCCCGACAGGAGCAGTCTATAGCAATCAGCCCCAGCATTTT.

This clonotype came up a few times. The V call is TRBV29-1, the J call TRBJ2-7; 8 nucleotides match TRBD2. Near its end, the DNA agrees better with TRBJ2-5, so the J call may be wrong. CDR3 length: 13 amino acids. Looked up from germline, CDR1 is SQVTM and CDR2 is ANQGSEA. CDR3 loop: CSVVGRALETQYF. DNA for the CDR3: TGCAGCGTTGTCGGGAGGGCCCTGGAGACCCAGTACTTC.

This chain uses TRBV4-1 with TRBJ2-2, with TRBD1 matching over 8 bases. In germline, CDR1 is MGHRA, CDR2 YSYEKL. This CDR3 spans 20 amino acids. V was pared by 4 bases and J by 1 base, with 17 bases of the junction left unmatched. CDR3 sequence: CASSRFRPPTRGQNTGELFF. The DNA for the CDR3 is TGCGCCAGCAGCCGATTTAGACCACCCACCAGGGGGCAGAACACCGGGGAGCTGTTTTTT.

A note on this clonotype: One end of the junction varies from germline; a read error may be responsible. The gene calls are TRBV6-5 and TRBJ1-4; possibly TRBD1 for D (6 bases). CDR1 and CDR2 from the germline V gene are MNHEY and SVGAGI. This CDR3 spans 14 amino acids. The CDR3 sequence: CASSDSQGNEKLFF. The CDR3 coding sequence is TGTGCCAGCAGTGACTCTCAGGGGAATGAAAAACTGTTTTTT.

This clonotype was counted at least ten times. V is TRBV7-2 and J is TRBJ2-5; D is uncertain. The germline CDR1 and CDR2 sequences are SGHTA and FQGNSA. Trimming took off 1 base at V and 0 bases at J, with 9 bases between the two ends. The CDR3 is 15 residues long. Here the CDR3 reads CASSLVSADQETQYF. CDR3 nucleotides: TGTGCCAGCAGCTTAGTTTCCGCAGACCAAGAGACCCAGTACTTC.

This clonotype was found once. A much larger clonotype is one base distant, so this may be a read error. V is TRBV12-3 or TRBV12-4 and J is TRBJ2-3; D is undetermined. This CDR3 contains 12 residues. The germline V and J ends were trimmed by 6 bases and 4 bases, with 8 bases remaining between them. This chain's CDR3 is CASSQYADTQYF. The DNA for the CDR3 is TGTGCCAGCAGCCAGTACGCAGATACGCAGTATTTT.

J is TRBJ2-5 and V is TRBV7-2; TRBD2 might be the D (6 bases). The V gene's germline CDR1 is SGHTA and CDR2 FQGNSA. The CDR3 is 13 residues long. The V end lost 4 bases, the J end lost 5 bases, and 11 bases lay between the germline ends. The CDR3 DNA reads TGTGCCAGCAGCTGGGGAGGTAGGGAGACCCAGTACTTC. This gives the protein CASSWGGRETQYF.

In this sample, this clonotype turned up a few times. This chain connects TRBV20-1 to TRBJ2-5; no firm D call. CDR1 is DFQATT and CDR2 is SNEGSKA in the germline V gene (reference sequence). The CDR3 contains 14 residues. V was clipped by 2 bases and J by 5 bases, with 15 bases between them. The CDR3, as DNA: TGCAGTGCTAGACCCCCAGTGCCTGGGGAGACCCAGTACTTC. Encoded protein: CSARPPVPGETQYF.

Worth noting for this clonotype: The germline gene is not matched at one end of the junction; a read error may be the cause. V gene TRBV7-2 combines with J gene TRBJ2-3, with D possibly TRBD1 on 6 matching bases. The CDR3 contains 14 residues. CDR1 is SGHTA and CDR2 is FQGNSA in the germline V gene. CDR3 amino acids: CASSLAGGIDMQYF. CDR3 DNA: TGTGCCAGCAGCTTAGCAGGGGGTATAGATATGCAGTATTTT. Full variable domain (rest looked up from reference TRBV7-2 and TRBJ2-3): GAGVSQSPSNKVTEKGKDVELRCDPISGHTALYWYRQSLGQGLEFLIYFQGNSAPDKSGLPSDRFSAERTGGSVSTLTIQRTQQEDSAVYLCASSLAGGIDMQYFGPGTRLTVL.

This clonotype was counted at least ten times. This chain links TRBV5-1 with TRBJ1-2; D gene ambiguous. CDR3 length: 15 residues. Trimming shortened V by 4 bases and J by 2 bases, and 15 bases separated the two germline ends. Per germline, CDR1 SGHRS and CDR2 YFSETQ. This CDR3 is CASSQDLNSNYGYTF. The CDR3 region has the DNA TGCGCCAGCAGCCAGGACCTAAACTCCAACTATGGCTACACCTTC. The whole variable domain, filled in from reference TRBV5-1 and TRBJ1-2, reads KAGVTQTPRYLIKTRGQQVTLSCSPISGHRSVSWYQQTPGQGLQFLFEYFSETQRNKGNFPGRFSGRQFSNSRSEMNVSTLELGDSALYLCASSQDLNSNYGYTFGSGTRLTVV.

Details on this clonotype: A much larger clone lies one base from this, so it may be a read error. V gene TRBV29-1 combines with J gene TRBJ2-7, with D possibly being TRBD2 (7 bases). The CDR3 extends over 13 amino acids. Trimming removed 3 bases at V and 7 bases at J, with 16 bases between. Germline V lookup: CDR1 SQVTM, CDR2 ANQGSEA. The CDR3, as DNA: TGCAGCGTTGACAGGGGACTATACAATGAGCAGTACTTC. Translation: CSVDRGLYNEQYF.